This T cell receptor (beta chain) was obtained from a study of tumor T cells in aggressive B-cell lymphoma. Looked up from germline, CDR1 is WNHNN and CDR2 is SYGVQD (reference sequence). The CDR3 length is 13 residues. With 3 bases removed from V and 12 bases from J, the gap between germline ends came to 15 bases. This clone was counted only a few times. Method: immunoSEQ multiplex PCR; TCRdb's copy keeps in-frame clones and lacks some. This sample has about 2,000 clones; roughly 92% occur once, and the top ten carry over 5%. The source is an adult with diffuse large B cell lymphoma. Sample: tumor tissue. V is TRBV10-1 and J is TRBJ2-1, with D perhaps matching TRBD2 (7 bases). The CDR3 sequence is CASSETGGLRQFF. The CDR3 region has the DNA TGCGCCAGCAGTGAAACGGGGGGCTTAAGGCAGTTCTTC.